The 25 T cell receptor beta chains reported below all come from one sample, sequenced in a study of T cells after yellow fever vaccination. TCRdb re-analysed the 5' RACE reads in MiXCR, keeping a single row per CDR3 protein. The sample shows about 160,000 distinct CDR3 sequences, about a tenth of them seen only once. The source was CD8+ T cells sorted from PBMCs, collected 45 days after the yellow fever booster vaccination. Source of these receptors: a man aged 18 to 29 who received the YFV17D yellow fever vaccine.

V gene TRBV6-2 or TRBV6-3 combines with J gene TRBJ2-2; TRBD2 aligns across 9 bases. Germline loops: CDR1 MNHEY, CDR2 SVGEGT. This CDR3 has 15 residues. With 6 bases clipped from V and 1 base from J, the junction kept 3 bases outside the gene matches. CDR3 residues: CASRELAGNTGELFF. CDR3 DNA sequence: TGTGCCAGCAGGGAACTAGCGGGGAACACCGGGGAGCTGTTTTTT.

V gene TRBV4-2 combines with J gene TRBJ2-6; 8 bases are a match to TRBD1. This CDR3 has 20 residues. The germline CDR1 and CDR2 sequences are LGHNA and YNFKEQ. V shed 0 bases and J 1 base; nucleotides not matched to a gene: 11. The CDR3 sequence is CASSQDPVAGGLSGANVLTF. CDR3 coding DNA: TGTGCCAGCAGCCAAGATCCTGTGGCAGGGGGCTTATCTGGGGCCAACGTCCTGACTTTC.

This clonotype showed up just a few times. This chain uses TRBV4-3 with TRBJ2-6, with D tentatively TRBD1 (5 bases). The length of the CDR3 is 21 residues. V gave up 1 base and J gave up 5 bases, with 27 bases separating them. The germline V gene has CDR1 LGHNA and CDR2 YSLEER. The CDR3 is CASSQVFPSGYLPWWANVLTF. In DNA, the CDR3 is TGCGCCAGCAGCCAAGTTTTCCCGTCAGGGTACCTCCCCTGGTGGGCCAACGTCCTGACTTTC.

The chain links TRBV6-5 to TRBJ2-3, with D uncertain. V lost 0 bases to trimming and J lost 0 bases, with 13 bases between them. CDR3 length: 17 residues. The V gene's germline CDR1 is MNHEY and CDR2 SVGAGI. The CDR3 region has the DNA TGTGCCAGCAGTTACTCGACGCTAGTTCCTAGCACAGATACGCAGTATTTT. This sequence encodes CASSYSTLVPSTDTQYF.

The table lists this clonotype with a few counts. J is TRBJ1-1 and V is TRBV3-1; tentative D call: TRBD1 (5 bases). The germline gives CDR1 LGHDT, CDR2 YNNKEL (reference sequence). V lost 3 bases to trimming and J lost 4 bases, with 12 bases between them. There are 14 residues in the CDR3. As DNA, the CDR3 is TGTGCCAGCAGCCACCCCGGGGGTTCCACTGAAGCTTTCTTT. It specifies CASSHPGGSTEAFF.

This chain uses TRBV5-1 with TRBJ2-1, with 15 bases that match TRBD2. CDR1 is SGHRS, CDR2 YFSETQ, per germline. CDR3 length: 19 residues. V gave up 4 bases and J gave up 7 bases; unmatched junction bases: 15. In DNA, the CDR3 is TGCGCCAGCAGCCTCTATATAGGACTAGCGGGGGGGCCAATTAATGAGCAGTTCTTC. Translating gives CASSLYIGLAGGPINEQFF. The variable domain in full, completed from reference TRBV5-1 and TRBJ2-1, reads KAGVTQTPRYLIKTRGQQVTLSCSPISGHRSVSWYQQTPGQGLQFLFEYFSETQRNKGNFPGRFSGRQFSNSRSEMNVSTLELGDSALYLCASSLYIGLAGGPINEQFFGPGTRLTVL.

The chain couples TRBV20-1 to TRBJ1-1; D gene ambiguous. Germline CDR1 and CDR2: DFQATT and SNEGSKA (reference sequence). This CDR3 region has 10 residues. The CDR3 DNA reads TGCAGCCCCTGGACCACTGAAGCTTTCTTT. Translated, it gives CSPWTTEAFF.

This clonotype was observed a handful of times. J is TRBJ1-3 and V is TRBV6-5; no clear D. From germline, CDR1 is MNHEY and CDR2 SVGAGI. With 5 bases removed from V and 0 bases from J, the gap between germline ends came to 11 bases. The CDR3 contains 15 residues. CDR3 sequence (DNA): TGTGCCAGCAGTCGTAGTACGAGCTCTGGAAACACCATATATTTT. It specifies CASSRSTSSGNTIYF.

This clonotype was picked up a small number of times. J is TRBJ2-5 and V is TRBV7-9; D is unclear. Trimming took off 6 bases at V and 4 bases at J, with 9 bases between the two ends. Germline CDR1 and CDR2: SEHNR and FQNEAQ (reference sequence). The CDR3 is 12 amino acids. The CDR3 bases are TGTGCCAGCAGGGTGCTTGGAGAGACCCAGTACTTC. It is translated as CASRVLGETQYF.

The chain combines TRBV4-3 with TRBJ2-1; maybe TRBD1 (6 bases). With 2 bases removed from V and 5 bases from J, the gap between germline ends came to 16 bases. Germline V lookup: CDR1 LGHNA, CDR2 YSLEER. CDR3 size: 16 residues. CDR3 bases: TGCGCCAGCAGCCAACTCGCGGCCAGGGGCGACAATGAGCAGTTCTTC. Translating it yields CASSQLAARGDNEQFF.

This clonotype was detected only a few times. This chain uses TRBV6-5 with TRBJ2-2; TRBD2 agrees at 9 bases. From germline, CDR1 is MNHEY and CDR2 SVGAGI. The J segment lost 5 bases and the V segment lost 8 bases, leaving 12 bases of the junction unmatched. This CDR3 has 16 amino acids. CDR3 nucleotide sequence: TGTGCCAGCTGGGGGCCGTTAGCGGGGGATACCGGGGAGCTGTTTTTT. Its protein product is CASWGPLAGDTGELFF.

By share, this clonotype ranks as medium-sized (0.01 to 0.1%). The chain carries TRBV10-2 and TRBJ2-7, with D unclear. The CDR3 spans 13 residues. Germline CDR1 WSHSY, CDR2 SAAADI. The V end lost 6 bases, the J end lost 0 bases, and 9 bases lay between the germline ends. The CDR3 sequence: CASRPGDSYEQYF. CDR3 in DNA: TGCGCCAGCAGGCCTGGGGACTCCTACGAGCAGTACTTC.

This clonotype was seen more than once but under ten times. The chain combines TRBV6-6 with TRBJ2-3, with D possibly being TRBD2 (6 bases). This CDR3 is 16 amino acids long. Trimming removed 4 bases at V and 2 bases at J, with 16 bases between. The germline gives CDR1 MNHNY, CDR2 SVGAGI (reference sequence). The CDR3 DNA reads TGTGCCAGCAGTTTTTTAGCCGGGACTGCCACAGATACGCAGTATTTT. Amino acid sequence: CASSFLAGTATDTQYF.

The chain employs TRBV7-9 and TRBJ2-7; no clear D. Trimming removed 3 bases at V and 7 bases at J, with 7 bases between. The CDR3 sequence is 11 residues long. CDR1 is SEHNR, CDR2 FQNEAQ, per germline (reference sequence). The CDR3 nucleotides read TGTGCCAGCAGCTTCGGCAGGGAGCAGTACTTC. Translating it yields CASSFGREQYF.

This clonotype has more than one count but fewer than ten. The chain's CDR3 is CASSYGSNSPLHF. CDR3 bases: TGTGCCAGCAGTTATGGCTCCAATTCACCCCTCCACTTT. The J gene is TRBJ1-6, the V gene TRBV6-2 or TRBV6-3; D is uncertain. From germline, CDR1 is MNHEY and CDR2 SVGEGT. This CDR3 contains 13 residues. The V end lost 3 bases, the J end lost 7 bases, and 7 bases lay between the germline ends.

This clonotype was counted only a few times. The V gene is TRBV4-1, the J gene TRBJ1-5, with D tentatively TRBD1 (5 bases). The germline gives CDR1 MGHRA, CDR2 YSYEKL. CDR3 length: 15 amino acids. V lost 1 base, J lost 3 bases, and 10 bases lay in between. The CDR3 nucleotides are TGCGCCAGCAGCCAAGCCGGGGCCAACAATCAGCCCCAGCATTTT. Residues: CASSQAGANNQPQHF.

This clonotype came up a few times. This chain connects TRBV7-6 to TRBJ2-1, with D possibly being TRBD1 or TRBD2 (5 bases each). Trimming pared 4 bases from V and 7 bases from J, leaving 5 bases between. This CDR3 region has 11 residues. Germline V gene data show CDR1 as SGHVS and CDR2 as FNYEAQ. Here the CDR3 reads CASSWGNEQFF. CDR3 nucleotides: TGTGCCAGCAGCTGGGGGAATGAGCAGTTCTTC.

V gene TRBV11-2 combines with J gene TRBJ2-5; 7 bases map to TRBD2. The CDR3 has 15 amino acids. Germline CDR1 and CDR2: SGHAT and FQNNGV. Trimming cost V 4 bases and J 2 bases; bases outside gene matches: 7. CDR3 sequence: CASSSFGGRQETQYF. The CDR3 DNA reads TGTGCCAGCAGCTCCTTCGGGGGGAGGCAAGAGACCCAGTACTTC.

The rearrangement joins TRBV5-6 to TRBJ2-6; D call uncertain. The ends were cut back, 1 base at V and 2 bases at J, with 13 bases in the middle. This CDR3 has 17 residues. The germline gives CDR1 SGHDT, CDR2 YYEEEE. The CDR3 protein is CASSLTVSPAGANVLTF. CDR3 DNA sequence: TGTGCCAGCAGCTTGACAGTTAGCCCGGCTGGGGCCAACGTCCTGACTTTC.

The sample holds a few counts of this clonotype. The genes are TRBV3-1 and TRBJ1-1; TRBD1 matches at 10 bases. Germline V gene data show CDR1 as LGHDT and CDR2 as YNNKEL (reference sequence). The CDR3 consists of 16 residues. Trimming at V came to 1 base and at J to 5 bases, leaving 7 bases not matched to a gene. CDR3 region: CASSQAFRDRGTEAFF. CDR3 in DNA: TGTGCCAGCAGCCAAGCCTTCCGGGACAGGGGAACTGAAGCTTTCTTT.

The V gene is TRBV28, the J gene TRBJ2-5; D perhaps matches TRBD1 (6 bases). The CDR3 has 15 residues. Germline assignment: CDR1 MDHEN and CDR2 SYDVKM. Between the trimmed V and J ends, which lost 4 bases and 1 base, there was a span of 13 bases. CDR3 amino acids: CASSSNRDIQETQYF. The CDR3 DNA reads TGTGCCAGCAGTTCGAACCGGGACATCCAAGAGACCCAGTACTTC.

This clonotype was recorded a few times. This chain joins TRBV7-3 and TRBJ1-1; the D is unclear. The CDR3 consists of 13 residues. CDR1 is SGHTA and CDR2 is FQGTGA in the germline V gene. The V and J ends lost 2 bases and 1 base respectively, with 5 bases between them. CDR3 loop: CASSLLPNTEAFF. CDR3 bases: TGTGCCAGCAGCTTATTACCGAACACTGAAGCTTTCTTT.

The genes are TRBV12-3 or TRBV12-4 and TRBJ1-5, with D possibly TRBD1 on 5 matching bases. There are 16 residues in the CDR3. Trimming shortened V by 3 bases and J by 3 bases, and 15 bases separated the two germline ends. The CDR3 DNA is TGTGCCAGCAGTTTGGCAGACGGGGGGACCAATCAGCCCCAGCATTTT. Protein sequence: CASSLADGGTNQPQHF.

This clonotype was seen repeatedly, ten times or more. V gene TRBV10-3 combines with J gene TRBJ2-3; TRBD1 agrees at 10 bases. Germline values: CDR1 ENHRY, CDR2 SYGVKD. The J segment lost 5 bases and the V segment lost 8 bases, leaving 4 bases of the junction unmatched. This CDR3 contains 13 residues. DNA for the CDR3: TGTGCCATCCGGGACAGGGGAGTAGATACGCAGTATTTT. It encodes CAIRDRGVDTQYF.

The rearrangement joins TRBV5-6 to TRBJ1-2, with TRBD1 identical over 8 bases. From germline, CDR1 is SGHDT and CDR2 YYEEEE. The CDR3 extends over 14 amino acids. Trimming at V came to 6 bases and at J to 4 bases, leaving 8 bases not matched to a gene. The CDR3 region is CASIPTGGFYGYTF. The CDR3 DNA reads TGTGCCAGCATACCTACAGGGGGGTTCTATGGCTACACCTTC.